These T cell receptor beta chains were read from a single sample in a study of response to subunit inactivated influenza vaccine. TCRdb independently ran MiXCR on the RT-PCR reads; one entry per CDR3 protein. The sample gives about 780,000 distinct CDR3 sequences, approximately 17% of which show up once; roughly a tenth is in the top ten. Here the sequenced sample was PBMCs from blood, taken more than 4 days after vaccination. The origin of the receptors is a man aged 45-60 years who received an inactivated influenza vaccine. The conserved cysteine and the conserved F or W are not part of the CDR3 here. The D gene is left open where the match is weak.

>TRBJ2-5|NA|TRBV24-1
ATSGGAEETQY
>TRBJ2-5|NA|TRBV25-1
ASSGPDRMQRTQY
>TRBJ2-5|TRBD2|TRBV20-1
SARSGREEGETQY
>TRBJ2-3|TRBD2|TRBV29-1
SARWASGSGGDTQY
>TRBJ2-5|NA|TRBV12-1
ASSSGKPTGGTETQY
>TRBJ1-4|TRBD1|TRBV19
ASNRGANEKLF
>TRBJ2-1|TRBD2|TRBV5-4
ASSLGTSGRVAF
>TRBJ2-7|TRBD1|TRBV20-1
SARGTGVEQY
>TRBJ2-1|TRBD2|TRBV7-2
ASSPVGGGNNEQF
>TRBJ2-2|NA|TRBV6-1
ASSTRETTGELF
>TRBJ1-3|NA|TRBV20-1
SAVRGAAPGNTIY
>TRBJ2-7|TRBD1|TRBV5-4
ASSLDRGPVEQY
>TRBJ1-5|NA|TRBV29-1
SVWDSPGQPQH
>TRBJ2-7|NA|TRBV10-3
AISGGRIDSYEQY
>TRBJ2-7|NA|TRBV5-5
ASSLYVMYEQY
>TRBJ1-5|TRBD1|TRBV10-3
AISDGTGLLNQPQH
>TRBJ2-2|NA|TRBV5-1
ASSLAPGGPGELF
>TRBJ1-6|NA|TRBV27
ASSLSLYNSPLH
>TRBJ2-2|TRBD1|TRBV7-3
ASSTGTGAGELF
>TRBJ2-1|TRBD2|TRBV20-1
SAQSGTGGGEQF
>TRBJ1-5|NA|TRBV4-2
ASSQVGSNQPQH
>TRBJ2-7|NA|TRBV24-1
ATSADPSSYEQY
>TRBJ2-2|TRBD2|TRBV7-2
ASNLRGGGTGELF
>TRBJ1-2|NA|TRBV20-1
SARPEPKDGYT
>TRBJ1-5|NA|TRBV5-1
ASSLAGQPLGSNQPQH
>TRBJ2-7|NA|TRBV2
ASSGGRGSGPLEQY
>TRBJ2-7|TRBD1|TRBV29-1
SVVRQGAYEQY
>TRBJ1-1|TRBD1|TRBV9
ASSATGGRNTEAF
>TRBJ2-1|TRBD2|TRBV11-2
ASSYRPGVAGASYNEQF
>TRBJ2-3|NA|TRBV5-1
ASSPSRLSTDTQY
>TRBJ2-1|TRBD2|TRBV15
ATSRHPGGSSYNEQF
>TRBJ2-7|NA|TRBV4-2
ASSHNQGYEQY
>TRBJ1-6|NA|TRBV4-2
ASSQGRSDSPLH